This T cell receptor beta chain was recorded in a study of cytomegalovirus exposure and HLA in healthy donors. Whole-study context: A data release that came early held tens of millions of unique TCRs from HLA-typed donors.

Primers included in the PCR were 60 Vbeta and 13 Jbeta primers. Here immunoSEQ multiplex PCR was the method, and the copy in TCRdb shows in-frame clones only, minus some. The table shows some 190,000 clones, with 78% occurring only once. This CDR3 contains 13 residues. V lost 4 bases and J 0 bases, leaving 5 bases between the germline ends. Germline V gives CDR1 SGHDN, CDR2 FVKESK. The TCR originated in a female donor in good health and CMV-seronegative. Sequences were obtained from PBMCs. This chain uses TRBV14 with TRBJ2-3; D is unclear. CDR3 protein: CASSPLSTDTQYF. The CDR3 DNA reads as TGTGCCAGCAGCCCCCTCAGCACAGATACGCAGTATTTT.